Following are 27 T cell receptor beta chains from one sample sequenced in a study of cytomegalovirus exposure and HLA in healthy donors. PCR used 60 Vbeta primers and 13 Jbeta primers. Libraries were prepared by immunoSEQ multiplex PCR; TCRdb keeps only in-frame clonotypes and omits some of them. The sample holds 180,000 or so clones; 55% to 75% are singletons and the top ten take around 2.3%. The sequencing input was PBMCs. The receptor source for this set is a human donor in good health.

This chain uses TRBV10-3 with TRBJ2-5, with 9 nucleotides matching TRBD1. The CDR3 extends over 17 amino acids. Germline CDR1 ENHRY, CDR2 SYGVKD. V lost 0 bases, J lost 1 base, and 6 bases stayed unmatched. For the CDR3, the DNA is TGTGCCATCAGTGAGTCGGTTGGGACAGGGTCCCAAGAGACCCAGTACTTC. Translated, it gives CAISESVGTGSQETQYF.

J is TRBJ1-2 and V is TRBV5-8, with a tentative D call TRBD1 (6 bases). Trimming removed 2 bases from V and 4 bases from J, with 12 bases in between. Per the germline V gene, CDR1 is SGHTS and CDR2 is YDEGEE. This CDR3 has 14 amino acids. This CDR3 is CASSFPRTAYGYTF. CDR3 sequence (DNA): TGTGCCAGCAGCTTTCCCCGGACAGCCTATGGCTACACCTTC.

This CDR3 is CASSAGTSGYNEQFF. The CDR3, as DNA: TGTGCCAGTAGCGCCGGGACTAGCGGGTACAATGAGCAGTTCTTC. The rearrangement links TRBV19 to TRBJ2-1, with 12 nucleotides matching TRBD2. Germline CDR1 reads LNHDA; CDR2 reads SQIVND (reference sequence). The CDR3 extends over 15 amino acids. J lost 4 bases, V lost 6 bases, and 4 bases had no gene match.

The chain uses TRBV11-2 and TRBJ1-1; 8 bases are a match to TRBD1. Per germline, CDR1 SGHAT and CDR2 FQNNGV. The V segment lost 0 bases and the J segment 5 bases; nucleotides outside the gene matches: 5. The CDR3 is 15 residues long. CDR3 DNA sequence: TGTGCCAGCAGCTTAGAGGCAGGGGGCAGGACTGAAGCTTTCTTT. It translates to CASSLEAGGRTEAFF. Supplemented by reference TRBV11-2 and TRBJ1-1, the full variable domain reads EAGVAQSPRYKIIEKRQSVAFWCNPISGHATLYWYQQILGQGPKLLIQFQNNGVVDDSQLPKDRFSAERLKGVDSTLKIQPAKLEDSAVYLCASSLEAGGRTEAFFGQGTRLTVV.

This chain links TRBV30 with TRBJ2-7, with 7 bases fitting TRBD1. The V and J ends lost 2 bases and 6 bases, in that order; junction bases with no gene match: 4. From germline, CDR1 is GTSNPN and CDR2 SVGIG (reference sequence). This CDR3 has 12 residues. CDR3: CAWSPTGTEQYF. The CDR3 DNA reads as TGTGCCTGGAGTCCGACAGGGACCGAGCAGTACTTC.

The gene calls are TRBV29-1 and TRBJ1-1, with D maybe TRBD1 (5 bases). The CDR3 contains 14 residues. Germline lookup yields CDR1 SQVTM and CDR2 ANQGSEA. The V end lost 3 bases, the J end lost 1 base, and 12 bases lay between the germline ends. CDR3 bases: TGCAGCGTTGACTATTATACAGGGAACACTGAAGCTTTCTTT. It is translated as CSVDYYTGNTEAFF.

The V and J genes are TRBV4-1 and TRBJ1-1, with a weak D call TRBD1 (6 bases). This CDR3 region has 15 residues. The germline CDR1 and CDR2 sequences are MGHRA and YSYEKL. The V end lost 1 base, the J end lost 3 bases, and 12 bases lay between the germline ends. CDR3 sequence (DNA): TGCGCCAGCAGCCAAGCTAGACAGGAGGACACTGAAGCTTTCTTT. Translation: CASSQARQEDTEAFF.

This clone was observed a handful of times. This rearrangement joins TRBV6-5 to TRBJ1-2, with 8 nucleotides matching TRBD1. The CDR3 length is 14 residues. The V gene end was trimmed by 4 bases and the J gene end by 8 bases; junction bases not matched to a gene: 9. Germline assignment: CDR1 MNHEY and CDR2 SVGAGI. The CDR3 region has the DNA TGTGCCAGCAGTTCCGCCAACAGGGGGTGGGGCTACACCTTC. Translating gives CASSSANRGWGYTF.

This clone was found a few times. The rearrangement links TRBV5-1 to TRBJ1-5; 7 positions match TRBD1. The germline V gene has CDR1 SGHRS and CDR2 YFSETQ. CDR3 size: 15 residues. Trimming cost V 1 base and J 7 bases; bases outside gene matches: 8. CDR3 nucleotide sequence: TGCGCCAGCAGCTTGACAGGGGAACATAACCAGCCCCAGCATTTT. This gives the protein CASSLTGEHNQPQHF.

The chain is built from TRBV25-1 and TRBJ1-4; D is perhaps TRBD1 (5 bases). Germline V gene sequence: CDR1 MGHDK, CDR2 SYGVNS. The CDR3 sequence is 14 residues long. The germline V and J ends were trimmed by 6 bases and 10 bases, with 18 bases remaining between them. The CDR3 sequence is CASSPARAGGKLFF. The CDR3 DNA sequence: TGTGCCAGCAGCCCAGCCAGGGCGGGAGGAAAACTGTTTTTT.

The rearrangement uses TRBV6-5 and TRBJ2-7; perhaps TRBD1 as D (5 bases). Per germline, CDR1 MNHEY and CDR2 SVGAGI. There are 15 residues in the CDR3. Trimming took 5 bases from V and 0 from J, leaving 14 bases between them. CDR3 region: CASSPNSDSSYEQYF. CDR3 DNA sequence: TGTGCCAGCAGTCCTAACTCTGACAGCTCCTACGAGCAGTACTTC.

The chain uses TRBV11-2 and TRBJ2-5, with D maybe TRBD1 (5 bases). The germline V and J ends were trimmed by 1 base and 0 bases, with 9 bases remaining between them. The CDR3 has 15 residues. Germline V gene lookup returns CDR1 SGHAT and CDR2 FQNNGV. Here the CDR3 reads CASSLGGAYQETQYF. The DNA of the CDR3 is TGTGCCAGCAGCTTAGGGGGCGCGTACCAAGAGACCCAGTACTTC.

This clone has more than one count but fewer than ten. The V call is TRBV30, the J call TRBJ2-3; D may be TRBD2 (7 bases). Trimming left V 3 bases short and J 3 bases short, with 16 bases between. Germline CDR1 and CDR2: GTSNPN and SVGIG (reference sequence). The CDR3 covers 15 residues. CDR3 in amino acids: CAWRVAGARTDTQYF. Here the CDR3 DNA reads TGTGCCTGGAGAGTGGCGGGGGCCCGGACAGATACGCAGTATTTT.

In DNA, the CDR3 is TGTGCCAGCAGACGGGGGTCCTTCTCCTACGAGCAGTACTTC. It encodes CASRRGSFSYEQYF. The gene calls are TRBV5-6 and TRBJ2-7, with D maybe TRBD2 (6 bases). CDR1 and CDR2 (germline): SGHDT, YYEEEE. The CDR3 runs to 14 residues. V was pared by 5 bases and J by 0 bases, with 12 bases between.

This rearrangement joins TRBV19 to TRBJ2-7, with D possibly being TRBD1 (6 bases). The CDR3 extends over 15 amino acids. The V end was cut by 1 base, the J end by 3 bases, with 13 bases between. Per the germline V gene, CDR1 is LNHDA and CDR2 is SQIVND (reference sequence). The CDR3 DNA sequence: TGTGCCAGTAGTATAGGTAGGGACATTCTCTACGAGCAGTACTTC. Amino acid sequence: CASSIGRDILYEQYF.

This clone was counted a few times. The chain combines TRBV6-4 with TRBJ2-2, with 11 bases aligning to TRBD1. Germline V gene data show CDR1 as MRHNA and CDR2 as SNTAGT. CDR3 size: 17 residues. J was trimmed by 4 bases and V by 6 bases; bases with no gene match: 10. The CDR3 coding sequence is TGTGCCAGCAGCCCCAGGACAGGGGGCTCTGTCACCGGGGAGCTGTTTTTT. Its translation: CASSPRTGGSVTGELFF.

There are a few counts of this clone. The chain combines TRBV19 with TRBJ1-6; no firm D call. V was shortened by 1 base and J by 9 bases, with 10 bases between the two germline ends. CDR1 and CDR2 (germline): LNHDA, SQIVND (reference sequence). The CDR3 totals 14 residues. The CDR3 region is CASSIGDTVSPLHF. Here the CDR3 DNA reads TGTGCCAGTAGTATAGGAGACACTGTTTCACCCCTCCACTTT. Together with reference TRBV19 and TRBJ1-6, the CDR3 gives the full variable domain: DGGITQSPKYLFRKEGQNVTLSCEQNLNHDAMYWYRQDPGQGLRLIYYSQIVNDFQKGDIAEGYSVSREKKESFPLTVTSAQKNPTAFYLCASSIGDTVSPLHFGNGTRLTVT.

The chain is built from TRBV4-3 and TRBJ2-2; D gene uncertain. The CDR3 covers 16 residues. Germline-derived CDR1 and CDR2 are LGHNA and YSLEER. Trimming took off 1 base at V and 3 bases at J, with 12 bases between the two ends. CDR3 nucleotide sequence: TGCGCCAGCAGCCAAGTGCTCGGTTTGGACACCGGGGAGCTGTTTTTT. Its protein is CASSQVLGLDTGELFF.

The V gene is TRBV6-4, the J gene TRBJ1-2, with 7 bases that match TRBD1. This CDR3 comprises 16 residues. Germline V CDR1 and CDR2: MRHNA, SNTAGT. The trim removed 3 bases at V and 4 bases at J, leaving 11 bases unmatched. The CDR3 protein is CASSELGGQPTYGYTF. DNA of the CDR3: TGTGCCAGCAGTGAACTAGGGGGACAGCCGACCTATGGCTACACCTTC.

This rearrangement joins TRBV5-4 to TRBJ2-7, with 9 nucleotides matching TRBD1. Trimming cost V 0 bases and J 3 bases; bases outside gene matches: 7. Germline CDR1 SGHNT, CDR2 YYREEE (reference sequence). CDR3 length: 16 amino acids. This CDR3 reads CASSLAAGTGIYEQYF. The DNA for the CDR3 is TGTGCCAGCAGCTTGGCCGCCGGGACAGGGATCTACGAGCAGTACTTC.

The chain couples TRBV4-1 to TRBJ2-7; a weak D match, TRBD1 (6 bases). There are 14 residues in the CDR3. The germline V gene has CDR1 MGHRA and CDR2 YSYEKL. Trimming removed 0 bases at V and 4 bases at J, with 10 bases between. This chain's CDR3 is CASSQDGTTYEQYF. CDR3 DNA sequence: TGCGCCAGCAGCCAAGACGGGACAACATACGAGCAGTACTTC.

This rearrangement joins TRBV5-6 to TRBJ1-2; TRBD1 aligns across 10 bases. The CDR3 contains 16 residues. Trimming cost V 4 bases and J 1 base; bases outside gene matches: 7. The germline V gene has CDR1 SGHDT and CDR2 YYEEEE. Written as DNA, the CDR3 is TGTGCCAGCAGCCCGTTGGGGACAGGGGATAACTATGGCTACACCTTC. It specifies CASSPLGTGDNYGYTF.

CDR3 bases: TGTGCCAGTAGAGCGGGGGGCCCCTACGAGCAGTACTTC. Translation gives CASRAGGPYEQYF. The chain has TRBV2 and TRBJ2-7, with 9 bases aligning to TRBD2. The CDR3 length is 13 residues. Trimming at V came to 9 bases and at J to 2 bases, leaving 5 bases not matched to a gene. Germline CDR1 and CDR2: SNHLY and FYNNEI.

The table lists this clone with a few counts. The rearrangement uses TRBV7-6 and TRBJ2-7; D might be TRBD2 (5 bases). Germline V gene data show CDR1 as SGHVS and CDR2 as FNYEAQ. Trimming took 5 bases from V and 3 from J, leaving 17 bases between them. The CDR3 consists of 15 residues. This CDR3 is CASSRLPRGYYEQYF. CDR3 sequence (DNA): TGTGCCAGCAGCCGCCTCCCCCGGGGTTACTACGAGCAGTACTTC. Filled out from reference TRBV7-6 and TRBJ2-7, the complete variable domain reads GAGVSQSPRYKVTKRGQDVALRCDPISGHVSLYWYRQALGQGPEFLTYFNYEAQQDKSGLPNDRFSAERPEGSISTLTIQRTEQRDSAMYRCASSRLPRGYYEQYFGPGTRLTVT.

This clone was counted only a few times. This sequence joins TRBV27 and TRBJ1-6, with 7 bases fitting TRBD1. This CDR3 contains 15 residues. In germline, CDR1 is MNHEY, CDR2 SMNVEV (reference sequence). V shed 6 bases, J shed 7 bases, and the junction held 9 bases outside the gene matches. The DNA of the CDR3 is TGTGCCAGCAGGGAAAGACAGGGCGGAAATTCACCCCTCCACTTT. This sequence encodes CASRERQGGNSPLHF.

This clone was seen a few times. The V call is TRBV11-1, the J call TRBJ2-7; a possible D gene is TRBD1 (6 bases). The V end lost 5 bases, the J end lost 1 base, and 21 bases lay between the germline ends. Per germline, CDR1 SGHAT and CDR2 FQDESV (reference sequence). The CDR3 covers 17 residues. The CDR3 here is CASSQSPWAGESYEQYF. The CDR3 bases are TGTGCCAGCAGCCAGAGCCCTTGGGCAGGGGAGTCCTACGAGCAGTACTTC. The whole variable domain, filled in from reference TRBV11-1 and TRBJ2-7, reads EAEVAQSPRYKITEKSQAVAFWCDPISGHATLYWYRQILGQGPELLVQFQDESVVDDSQLPKDRFSAERLKGVDSTLKIQPAELGDSAMYLCASSQSPWAGESYEQYFGPGTRLTVT.

V usage is TRBV21-1 and J usage is TRBJ1-4; TRBD1 is taken as the D call from the table, unchecked against the DNA. TRBV21-1 is given as a pseudogene. This CDR3 spans 14 amino acids. The CDR3 sequence: CASSNRRTNEKLFF. CDR3 in DNA: TGTGCCAGCAGCAACAGAAGAACTAATGAAAAACTGTTTTTT.